The subject of this entry is one T cell receptor beta chain. Expressed TCRB transcripts were sequenced after all isolated RNA was converted to cDNA. Assay: immunoSEQ multiplex PCR; the TCRdb copy retains only in-frame clones and omits some. The sample shows roughly 450,000 clones, about 14% of them seen only once. The CDR3 length is 18 residues. The V end was cut by 1 base, the J end by 0 bases, with 15 bases between. Germline V gene lookup returns CDR1 LGHNA and CDR2 YSLEER. The data stem from a study of beta chain features in type 1 diabetes. The sample taken for sequencing was naive CD4+ T cells from blood. The clonotype comes from a man aged 25-40 years in good health. This chain joins TRBV4-3 and TRBJ2-2; D assignment may be TRBD1 or TRBD2 (6 bases each). CDR3 region: CASSQGPRGGPNTGELFF. For the CDR3, the DNA is TGCGCCAGCAGCCAAGGCCCCCGAGGGGGGCCGAACACCGGGGAGCTGTTTTTT.